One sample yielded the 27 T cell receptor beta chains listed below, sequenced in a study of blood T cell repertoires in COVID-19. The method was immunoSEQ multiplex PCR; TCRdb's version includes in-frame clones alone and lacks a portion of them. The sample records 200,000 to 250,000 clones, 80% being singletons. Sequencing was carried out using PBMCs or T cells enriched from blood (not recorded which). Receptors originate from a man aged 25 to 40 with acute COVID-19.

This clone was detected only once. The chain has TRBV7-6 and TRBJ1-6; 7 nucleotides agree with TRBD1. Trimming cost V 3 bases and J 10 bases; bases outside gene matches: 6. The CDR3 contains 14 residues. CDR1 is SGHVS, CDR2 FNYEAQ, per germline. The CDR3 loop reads CASSFLGTESPLHF. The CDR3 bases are TGTGCCAGCAGCTTTCTGGGGACAGAGTCACCCCTCCACTTT.

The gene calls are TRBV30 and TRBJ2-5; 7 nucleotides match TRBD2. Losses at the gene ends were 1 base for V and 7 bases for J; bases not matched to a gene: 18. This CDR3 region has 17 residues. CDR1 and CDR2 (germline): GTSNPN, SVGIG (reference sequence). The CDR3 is CAWSGGLGGGPLRTQYF. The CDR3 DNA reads TGTGCCTGGAGTGGAGGCTTGGGCGGGGGTCCCCTCAGGACCCAGTACTTC.

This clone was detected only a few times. Here the CDR3 DNA reads TGTGCCAGCAGTTTATATTGGGCAGGGCCCTACGAGCAGTACTTC. Translation gives CASSLYWAGPYEQYF. The V gene is TRBV28, the J gene TRBJ2-7; D might be TRBD1 (5 bases). The CDR3 consists of 15 residues. Trimming took off 1 base at V and 2 bases at J, with 12 bases between the two ends. Germline V CDR1 and CDR2: MDHEN, SYDVKM.

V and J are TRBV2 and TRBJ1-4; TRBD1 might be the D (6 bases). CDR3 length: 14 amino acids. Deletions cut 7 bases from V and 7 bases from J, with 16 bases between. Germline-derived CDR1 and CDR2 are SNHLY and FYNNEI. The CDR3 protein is CASIGQGRGEKLFF. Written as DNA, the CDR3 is TGTGCCAGCATAGGGCAGGGGCGAGGTGAAAAACTGTTTTTT.

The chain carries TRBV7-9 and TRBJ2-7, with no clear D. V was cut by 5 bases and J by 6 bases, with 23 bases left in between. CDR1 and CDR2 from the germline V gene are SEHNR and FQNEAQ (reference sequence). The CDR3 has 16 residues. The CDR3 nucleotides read TGTGCCAGCAGCCCCGCCGCAAATCGGGTCGGCGGCGAGCAGTACTTC. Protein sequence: CASSPAANRVGGEQYF.

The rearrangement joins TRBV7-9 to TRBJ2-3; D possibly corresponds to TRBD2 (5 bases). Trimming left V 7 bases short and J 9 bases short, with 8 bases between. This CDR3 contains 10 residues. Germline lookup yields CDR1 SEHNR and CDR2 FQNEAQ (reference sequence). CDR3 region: CASTAGTQYF. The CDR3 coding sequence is TGTGCCAGCACCGCGGGCACGCAGTATTTT.

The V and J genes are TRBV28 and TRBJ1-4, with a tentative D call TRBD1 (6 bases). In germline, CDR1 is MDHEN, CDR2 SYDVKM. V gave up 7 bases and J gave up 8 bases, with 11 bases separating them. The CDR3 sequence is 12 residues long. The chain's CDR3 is CASTPDREKLFF. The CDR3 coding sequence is TGTGCCAGCACCCCGGACAGAGAAAAACTGTTTTTT.

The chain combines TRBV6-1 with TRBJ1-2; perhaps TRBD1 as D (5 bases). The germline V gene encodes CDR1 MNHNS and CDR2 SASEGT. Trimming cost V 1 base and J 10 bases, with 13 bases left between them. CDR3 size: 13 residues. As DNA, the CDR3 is TGTGCCAGCAGTGAAGGCGGACAACCTGACTACACCTTC. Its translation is CASSEGGQPDYTF.

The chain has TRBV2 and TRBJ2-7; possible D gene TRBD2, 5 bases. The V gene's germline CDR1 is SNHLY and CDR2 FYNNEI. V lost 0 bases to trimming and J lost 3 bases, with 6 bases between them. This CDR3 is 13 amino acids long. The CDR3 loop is CASSEARVYEQYF. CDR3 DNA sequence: TGTGCCAGCAGTGAAGCGCGGGTCTACGAGCAGTACTTC. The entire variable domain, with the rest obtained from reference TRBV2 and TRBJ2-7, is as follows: EPEVTQTPSHQVTQMGQEVILRCVPISNHLYFYWYRQILGQKVEFLVSFYNNEISEKSEIFDDQFSVERPDGSNFTLKIRSTKLEDSAMYFCASSEARVYEQYFGPGTRLTVT.

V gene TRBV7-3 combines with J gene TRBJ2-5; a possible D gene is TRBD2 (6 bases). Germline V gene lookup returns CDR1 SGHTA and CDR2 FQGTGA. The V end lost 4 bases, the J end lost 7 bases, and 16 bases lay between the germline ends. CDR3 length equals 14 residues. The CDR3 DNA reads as TGTGCCAGCAGCTCTCGGGACTCCCCCGGGACCCAGTACTTC. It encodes CASSSRDSPGTQYF.

The CDR3 loop is CASSLEAGGSYGYTF. For the CDR3, the DNA is TGTGCCAGCAGCTTAGAAGCAGGGGGTAGCTATGGCTACACCTTC. The chain links TRBV7-3 to TRBJ1-2; 7 bases match TRBD1. The length of the CDR3 is 15 residues. The ends lost 2 bases at V and 4 bases at J; junction bases unmatched: 7. From germline, CDR1 is SGHTA and CDR2 FQGTGA.

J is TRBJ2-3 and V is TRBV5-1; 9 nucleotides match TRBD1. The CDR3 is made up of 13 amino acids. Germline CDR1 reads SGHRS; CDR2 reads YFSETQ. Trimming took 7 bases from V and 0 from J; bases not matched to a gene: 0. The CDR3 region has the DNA TGCGCCAGCGGGACAGGGAGCACAGATACGCAGTATTTT. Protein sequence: CASGTGSTDTQYF. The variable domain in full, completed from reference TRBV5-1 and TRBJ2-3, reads KAGVTQTPRYLIKTRGQQVTLSCSPISGHRSVSWYQQTPGQGLQFLFEYFSETQRNKGNFPGRFSGRQFSNSRSEMNVSTLELGDSALYLCASGTGSTDTQYFGPGTRLTVL.

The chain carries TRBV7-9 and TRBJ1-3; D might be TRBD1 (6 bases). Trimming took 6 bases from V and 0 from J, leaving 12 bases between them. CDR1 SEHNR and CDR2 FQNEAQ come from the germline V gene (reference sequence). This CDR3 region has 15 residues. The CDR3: CASSSDRNSGNTIYF. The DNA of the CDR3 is TGTGCCAGCAGTTCAGACAGGAACTCTGGAAACACCATATATTTT.

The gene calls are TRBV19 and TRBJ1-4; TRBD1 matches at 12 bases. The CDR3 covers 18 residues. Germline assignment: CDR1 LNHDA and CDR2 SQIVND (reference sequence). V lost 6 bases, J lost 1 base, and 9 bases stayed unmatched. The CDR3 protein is CASSMNRDRGQTNEKLFF. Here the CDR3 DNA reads TGTGCCAGTAGCATGAACCGGGACAGGGGGCAAACTAATGAAAAACTGTTTTTT.

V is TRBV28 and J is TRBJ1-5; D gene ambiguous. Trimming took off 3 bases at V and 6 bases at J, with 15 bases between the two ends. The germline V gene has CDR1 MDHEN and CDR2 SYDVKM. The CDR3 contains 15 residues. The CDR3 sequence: CASSFLMRALQPQHF. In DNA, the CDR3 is TGTGCCAGCAGTTTTTTAATGCGGGCGCTTCAGCCCCAGCATTTT.

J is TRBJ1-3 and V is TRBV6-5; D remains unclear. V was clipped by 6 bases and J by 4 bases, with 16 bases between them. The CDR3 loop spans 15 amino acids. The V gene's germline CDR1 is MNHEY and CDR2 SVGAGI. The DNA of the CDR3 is TGTGCCAGCAGCCCCGGAGGCGTTAACGGAAACACCATATATTTT. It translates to CASSPGGVNGNTIYF.

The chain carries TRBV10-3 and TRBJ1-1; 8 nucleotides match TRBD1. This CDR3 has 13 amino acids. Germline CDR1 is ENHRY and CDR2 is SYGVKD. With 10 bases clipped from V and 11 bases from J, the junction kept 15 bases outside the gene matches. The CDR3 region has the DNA TGTGCCAGCTGGGAGACAGGGGCTCTCGAGGCTTTCTTT. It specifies CASWETGALEAFF.

In DNA form, the CDR3 reads TGTGCCAGCAGGAGGGCTAGCGGGGGGTCCTCCTACGAGCAGTACTTC. Translating it yields CASRRASGGSSYEQYF. V gene TRBV2 combines with J gene TRBJ2-7; 11 bases fit TRBD2. This CDR3 has 16 residues. The germline V gene has CDR1 SNHLY and CDR2 FYNNEI. The V gene end was trimmed by 6 bases and the J gene end by 0 bases; junction bases not matched to a gene: 7.

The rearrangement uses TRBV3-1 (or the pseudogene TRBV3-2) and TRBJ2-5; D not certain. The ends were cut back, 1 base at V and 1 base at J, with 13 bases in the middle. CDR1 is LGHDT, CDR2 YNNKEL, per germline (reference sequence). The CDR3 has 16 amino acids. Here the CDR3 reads CASSQVARPTQETQYF. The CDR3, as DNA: TGTGCCAGCAGCCAAGTAGCCCGACCCACCCAAGAGACCCAGTACTTC.

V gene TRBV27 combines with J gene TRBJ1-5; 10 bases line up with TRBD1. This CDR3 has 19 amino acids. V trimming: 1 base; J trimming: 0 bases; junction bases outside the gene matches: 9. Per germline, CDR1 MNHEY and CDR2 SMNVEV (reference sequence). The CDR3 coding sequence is TGTGCCAGCAGTTTATTCGGGACAGGGGAGGGTTATAGCAATCAGCCCCAGCATTTT. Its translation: CASSLFGTGEGYSNQPQHF.

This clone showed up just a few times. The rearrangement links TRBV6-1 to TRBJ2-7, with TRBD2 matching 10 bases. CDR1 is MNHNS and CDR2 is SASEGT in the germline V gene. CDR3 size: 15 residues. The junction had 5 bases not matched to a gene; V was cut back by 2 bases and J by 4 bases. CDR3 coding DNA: TGTGCCAGCAGTGAAAGTAGCGGGGGGCCATACGAGCAGTACTTC. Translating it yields CASSESSGGPYEQYF.

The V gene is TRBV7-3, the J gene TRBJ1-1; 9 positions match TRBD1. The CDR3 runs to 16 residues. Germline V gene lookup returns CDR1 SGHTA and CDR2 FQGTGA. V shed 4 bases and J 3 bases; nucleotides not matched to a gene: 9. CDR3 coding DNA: TGTGCCAGCAGCTCATACTGCCGACAGGGGGACACTGAAGCTTTCTTT. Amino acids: CASSSYCRQGDTEAFF.

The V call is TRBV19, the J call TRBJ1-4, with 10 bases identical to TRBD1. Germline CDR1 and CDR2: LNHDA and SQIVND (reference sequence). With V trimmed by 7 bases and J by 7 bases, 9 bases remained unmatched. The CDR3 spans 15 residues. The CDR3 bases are TGTGCCAGTACTAGACAGACAGGGGGCACTGAAAAACTGTTTTTT. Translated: CASTRQTGGTEKLFF. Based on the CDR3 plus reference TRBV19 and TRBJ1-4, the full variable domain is DGGITQSPKYLFRKEGQNVTLSCEQNLNHDAMYWYRQDPGQGLRLIYYSQIVNDFQKGDIAEGYSVSREKKESFPLTVTSAQKNPTAFYLCASTRQTGGTEKLFFGSGTQLSVL.

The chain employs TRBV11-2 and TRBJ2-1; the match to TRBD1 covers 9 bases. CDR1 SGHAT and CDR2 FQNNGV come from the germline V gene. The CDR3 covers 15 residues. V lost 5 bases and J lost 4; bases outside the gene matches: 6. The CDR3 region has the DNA TGTGCCAGCAGCGATGGACAGGGGCGTTACAATGAGCAGTTCTTC. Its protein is CASSDGQGRYNEQFF.

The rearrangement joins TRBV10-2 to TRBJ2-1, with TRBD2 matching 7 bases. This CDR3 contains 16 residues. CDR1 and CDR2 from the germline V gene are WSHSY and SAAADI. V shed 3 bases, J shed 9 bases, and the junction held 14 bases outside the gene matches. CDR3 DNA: TGCGCCAGCAGTGATTGGGCTCCCCGGCGGGGGAGTGAGCAGTTCTTC. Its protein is CASSDWAPRRGSEQFF.

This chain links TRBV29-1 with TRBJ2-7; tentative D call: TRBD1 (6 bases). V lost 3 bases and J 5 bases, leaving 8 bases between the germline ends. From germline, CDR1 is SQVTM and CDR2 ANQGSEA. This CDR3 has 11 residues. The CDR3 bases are TGCAGCGTTGACAGGGGCCACGAGCAGTACTTC. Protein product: CSVDRGHEQYF.

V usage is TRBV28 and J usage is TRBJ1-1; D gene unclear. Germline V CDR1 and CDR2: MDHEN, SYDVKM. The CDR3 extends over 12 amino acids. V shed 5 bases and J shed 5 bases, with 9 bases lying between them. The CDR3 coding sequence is TGTGCCAGCAGTGTCGCCAGAACTGAAGCTTTCTTT. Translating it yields CASSVARTEAFF.